The 13 T cell receptor beta chains in this list originate from one sample, sequenced in a study of CD4 T cells in relation to SARS-CoV-2 and coronaviruses. CD4+ T cells from unexposed donors were obtained before the COVID-19 pandemic (2011-2018). CD4+ T cells were isolated from the cells after about 11 days of culture. Their cognate antigens are unknown. TCRdb's copy holds only in-frame clones and misses some; the assay was immunoSEQ multiplex PCR. The sample contains just over 25,000 clones, around 73% of which appear only once. Sequences were obtained from CD4+ T cells from PBMCs, cultured in vitro. Receptors originate from a human donor in good health.

V usage is TRBV10-3 and J usage is TRBJ1-2; D ambiguous. CDR3 length equals 13 residues. The ends were cut back, 4 bases at V and 8 bases at J, with 14 bases in the middle. Germline values: CDR1 ENHRY, CDR2 SYGVKD. The CDR3, as DNA: TGTGCCATCAGTGGTGGTCGGATGCCAGGCTACACCTTC. It yields the protein CAISGGRMPGYTF.

The chain is built from TRBV10-3 and TRBJ2-7; 11 bases align to TRBD1. The germline V gene has CDR1 ENHRY and CDR2 SYGVKD. This CDR3 spans 14 amino acids. Losses at the gene ends were 6 bases for V and 2 bases for J; bases not matched to a gene: 3. The CDR3 loop reads CAISRTGGTYEQYF. Written as DNA, the CDR3 is TGTGCCATCAGCCGGACAGGGGGCACCTACGAGCAGTACTTC.

Only a few counts were recorded for this clone. The rearrangement joins TRBV4-1 to TRBJ2-3, with 11 bases identical to TRBD2. CDR3 length equals 20 residues. Germline V CDR1 and CDR2: MGHRA, YSYEKL. J gave up 1 base and V 1 base, and 13 bases lay outside the gene matches. The CDR3 DNA reads TGCGCCAGCAGCCAAGCCTATCTTCGACTAGCGGGGCCAGGCACAGATACGCAGTATTTT. Translating gives CASSQAYLRLAGPGTDTQYF.

The chain recombines TRBV9 with TRBJ2-5, with a tentative D call TRBD2 (5 bases). The germline V gene encodes CDR1 SGDLS and CDR2 YYNGEE. The CDR3 is 12 residues long. The V gene lost 3 bases and the J gene lost 5 bases, with 8 bases spanning the gap. CDR3 nucleotides: TGTGCCAGCAGCGAGGGCGGGGAGACCCAGTACTTC. Translation gives CASSEGGETQYF.

This chain joins TRBV7-2 and TRBJ2-7; a possible D gene is TRBD1 (5 bases). CDR1 and CDR2 (germline): SGHTA, FQGNSA. V was pared by 3 bases and J by 6 bases, with 12 bases between. The CDR3 contains 13 residues. The CDR3 region is CASSFPLGLEQYF. The DNA of the CDR3 is TGTGCCAGCAGCTTCCCTTTGGGGCTCGAGCAGTACTTC.

The rearrangement uses TRBV11-1 and TRBJ1-2; a possible D gene is TRBD1 (5 bases). The CDR3 runs 15 residues. V lost 5 bases and J lost 6, with 19 bases in between. CDR1 is SGHAT and CDR2 is FQDESV in the germline V gene (reference sequence). DNA for the CDR3: TGTGCCAGCAGCCCAGGGACTGCGGAATTGGATGGCTACACCTTC. This sequence encodes CASSPGTAELDGYTF.

CDR3 nucleotides: TGTGCCAGCAGCTCAGGGACTGCCTCTCGGGACGAGCAGTACTTC. It specifies CASSSGTASRDEQYF. This rearrangement joins TRBV11-3 to TRBJ2-7; possible D gene TRBD2, 6 bases. In germline, CDR1 is SGHNT, CDR2 YENEEA. This CDR3 has 15 residues. Between the trimmed V and J ends, which lost 4 bases and 5 bases, there was a span of 18 bases.

The J gene is TRBJ2-5, the V gene TRBV5-1; D gene unclear. The CDR3 loop spans 13 amino acids. V was cut by 1 base and J by 2 bases, with 6 bases left in between. The germline V gene encodes CDR1 SGHRS and CDR2 YFSETQ. The CDR3 here is CASSLRVQETQYF. For the CDR3, the DNA is TGCGCCAGCAGCTTGCGGGTGCAAGAGACCCAGTACTTC.

The chain combines TRBV6-6 with TRBJ1-5; unclear D gene. The V end was cut by 5 bases, the J end by 1 base, with 12 bases between. The CDR3 runs to 15 residues. Germline CDR1 MNHNY, CDR2 SVGAGI (reference sequence). The CDR3 protein is CASSPVSGSNQPQHF. The CDR3 DNA sequence: TGTGCCAGCAGTCCGGTTTCGGGGAGCAATCAGCCCCAGCATTTT.

This clone was found a few times. The genes are TRBV5-1 and TRBJ1-1; D is unclear. Deletions cut 1 base from V and 4 bases from J, with 17 bases between. Looked up from germline, CDR1 is SGHRS and CDR2 is YFSETQ. The CDR3 consists of 16 residues. The CDR3 sequence is CASSLQAGRSGTEAFF. DNA for the CDR3: TGCGCCAGCAGCTTGCAAGCAGGAAGAAGTGGCACTGAAGCTTTCTTT.

The chain has TRBV10-2 and TRBJ2-3; D gene ambiguous. Trimming left V 4 bases short and J 5 bases short, with 7 bases between. Germline V gives CDR1 WSHSY, CDR2 SAAADI. There are 12 residues in the CDR3. In DNA, the CDR3 is TGCGCCAGCAGTGTCAGGCGAGATACGCAGTATTTT. This sequence encodes CASSVRRDTQYF.

V is TRBV7-2 and J is TRBJ2-3, with 8 bases identical to TRBD2. Per the germline V gene, CDR1 is SGHTA and CDR2 is FQGNSA. The J segment lost 3 bases and the V segment lost 6 bases, leaving 8 bases of the junction unmatched. CDR3 size: 15 residues. CDR3 sequence reads: CASSIAGSSTDTQYF. CDR3 in DNA: TGTGCCAGCAGTATAGCGGGGTCAAGTACAGATACGCAGTATTTT.

The genes are TRBV6-2 or TRBV6-3 and TRBJ2-3, with a weak D call TRBD2 (6 bases). The germline V gene has CDR1 MNHEY and CDR2 SVGEGT. V gave up 3 bases and J gave up 0 bases, with 16 bases separating them. There are 17 residues in the CDR3. CDR3 nucleotides: TGTGCCAGCAGTTATTCCATAGCGGCATCTAGCACAGATACGCAGTATTTT. This gives the protein CASSYSIAASSTDTQYF.